Below, 26 T cell receptor beta chains from the same sample are listed, as sequenced in a study of tumor-infiltrating lymphocytes in localized non-small cell lung cancer. Here immunoSEQ multiplex PCR was the method, and the copy in TCRdb shows in-frame clones only, minus some. Among approximately 21,000 clones, 80% were seen once, and the ten largest hold approximately 3.6%. Sequenced input: lung tumor tissue. Receptors originate from a human donor with non-small cell lung cancer.

The chain has TRBV11-2 and TRBJ1-2; unclear D gene. Germline CDR1 reads SGHAT; CDR2 reads FQNNGV. V lost 2 bases to trimming and J lost 6 bases, with 13 bases between them. The CDR3 is 14 amino acids. The CDR3: CASSLRSFSNGYTF. CDR3 DNA: TGTGCCAGCAGCTTAAGGAGCTTTTCTAATGGCTACACCTTC.

CDR3 bases: TGTGCCAGCAGTGTGGCAGGGAACACTGAAGCTTTCTTT. Amino acid sequence: CASSVAGNTEAFF. The rearrangement uses TRBV5-4 and TRBJ1-1; D uncertain. Trimming pared 5 bases from V and 1 base from J, leaving 9 bases between. In germline, CDR1 is SGHNT, CDR2 YYREEE (reference sequence). The CDR3 consists of 13 residues.

The CDR3 protein is CASSIGASRANQPQHF. CDR3 nucleotide sequence: TGTGCCAGTAGTATAGGTGCCTCCCGAGCGAATCAGCCCCAGCATTTT. The rearrangement uses TRBV19 and TRBJ1-5; D is unresolved. V was clipped by 1 base and J by 4 bases, with 14 bases between them. Germline assignment: CDR1 LNHDA and CDR2 SQIVND (reference sequence). The CDR3 is 16 residues long.

The chain recombines TRBV7-6 with TRBJ2-1, with 7 bases lining up with TRBD2. This CDR3 contains 16 residues. Germline loops: CDR1 SGHVS, CDR2 FNYEAQ. V trimming: 0 bases; J trimming: 4 bases; junction bases outside the gene matches: 6. The CDR3 loop is CASSLAASGVYNEQFF. CDR3 coding DNA: TGTGCCAGCAGCTTAGCGGCTAGCGGAGTATACAATGAGCAGTTCTTC.

This chain joins TRBV7-2 and TRBJ2-5; D is ambiguous. Germline CDR1 SGHTA, CDR2 FQGNSA. The CDR3 sequence is 13 residues long. Trimming stripped 8 bases from V and 5 bases from J, with 15 bases between. The CDR3 loop reads CASRSGSVETQYF. The CDR3 coding sequence is TGTGCCAGCCGCTCCGGCTCCGTTGAGACCCAGTACTTC.

This clone has only a few counts. The chain carries TRBV15 and TRBJ2-7; weak D call: TRBD2 (6 bases). Germline CDR1 is LNHNV and CDR2 is YYDKDF (reference sequence). Trimming shortened V by 4 bases and J by 2 bases, and 9 bases separated the two germline ends. CDR3 length equals 13 residues. CDR3 protein: CATSKEGPYEQYF. In DNA form, the CDR3 reads TGTGCCACCAGCAAGGAGGGACCCTACGAGCAGTACTTC.

The J gene is TRBJ1-1, the V gene TRBV6-5; maybe TRBD1 (6 bases). The CDR3 extends over 15 amino acids. Trimming shortened V by 0 bases and J by 1 base, and 9 bases separated the two germline ends. Germline CDR1 MNHEY, CDR2 SVGAGI. The CDR3 bases are TGTGCCAGCAGTTACTCGATGGGACAGAACACTGAAGCTTTCTTT. It specifies CASSYSMGQNTEAFF.

This chain links TRBV18 with TRBJ1-3; no reliable D call. Trimming removed 0 bases at V and 2 bases at J, with 8 bases between. In germline, CDR1 is KGHSH, CDR2 LQKENI. The CDR3 is made up of 15 amino acids. Here the CDR3 DNA reads TGTGCCAGCTCACCACCGGGAAGGGCTGGAAACACCATATATTTT. Its protein product is CASSPPGRAGNTIYF.

The chain couples TRBV6-1 to TRBJ1-2; D remains ambiguous. The CDR3 totals 14 residues. Looked up from germline, CDR1 is MNHNS and CDR2 is SASEGT. The V and J ends lost 2 bases and 5 bases respectively, with 12 bases between them. The chain's CDR3 is CASSEIRGVYGYTF. In DNA, the CDR3 is TGTGCCAGCAGTGAAATCCGGGGAGTATATGGCTACACCTTC.

This clone was counted between two and nine times. The chain recombines TRBV5-1 with TRBJ2-3; D might be TRBD1 (6 bases). This CDR3 is 15 amino acids long. The germline V gene encodes CDR1 SGHRS and CDR2 YFSETQ. V was pared by 3 bases and J by 2 bases, with 13 bases between. The CDR3 sequence is CASSSGTPPTDTQYF. CDR3 nucleotides: TGCGCCAGCAGCTCCGGGACACCCCCCACAGATACGCAGTATTTT.

This clone was detected only a few times. This sequence joins TRBV30 and TRBJ2-7; D remains ambiguous. The CDR3 runs 14 residues. The V gene lost 0 bases and the J gene lost 1 base, with 10 bases spanning the gap. Germline CDR1 and CDR2: GTSNPN and SVGIG (reference sequence). The CDR3 sequence is CAWSVSASSYEQYF. The CDR3 DNA sequence: TGTGCCTGGAGTGTCTCAGCGTCTTCCTACGAGCAGTACTTC.

The genes are TRBV5-1 and TRBJ2-7; 10 bases fit TRBD2. V was clipped by 3 bases and J by 3 bases; unmatched bases: 9. CDR1 SGHRS and CDR2 YFSETQ come from the germline V gene. The CDR3 covers 16 residues. The CDR3 DNA is TGCGCCAGCAGCTGGGTTCGCGCTAGCGGGAGCTACGAGCAGTACTTC. It is translated as CASSWVRASGSYEQYF.

The V and J genes are TRBV18 and TRBJ2-2; the D is unclear. The CDR3 has 15 amino acids. CDR1 is KGHSH and CDR2 is LQKENI in the germline V gene. The V and J ends lost 2 bases and 5 bases respectively, with 12 bases between them. The CDR3 DNA sequence: TGTGCCAGCTCACCAACCTCCCCAGGAACCGGGGAGCTGTTTTTT. This codes for CASSPTSPGTGELFF.

The chain employs TRBV4-1 and TRBJ1-2; 8 bases are shared with TRBD1. The CDR3 has 14 residues. Losses at the gene ends were 0 bases for V and 6 bases for J; bases not matched to a gene: 3. From germline, CDR1 is MGHRA and CDR2 YSYEKL. The CDR3 spells CASSQDRDRNGYTF. CDR3 coding DNA: TGCGCCAGCAGCCAAGATAGGGACAGGAATGGCTACACCTTC.

This chain uses TRBV11-2 with TRBJ1-1, with a possible D match to TRBD1 (6 bases). Trimming stripped 1 base from V and 1 base from J, with 10 bases between. CDR3 length: 15 amino acids. Germline CDR1 reads SGHAT; CDR2 reads FQNNGV. CDR3 loop: CASSLAYRENTEAFF. For the CDR3, the DNA is TGTGCCAGCAGCTTAGCCTACAGGGAGAACACTGAAGCTTTCTTT.

The V and J genes are TRBV28 and TRBJ1-2, with unresolved D. Germline V CDR1 and CDR2: MDHEN, SYDVKM. This CDR3 contains 13 residues. The V end was cut by 2 bases, the J end by 3 bases, with 7 bases between. The CDR3 bases are TGTGCCAGCAGTTTAGAATCCCACTATGGCTACACCTTC. Residues: CASSLESHYGYTF.

CDR3 loop: CSARQEDGYTF. CDR3 DNA sequence: TGCAGTGCTAGGCAAGAGGATGGCTACACCTTC. This chain connects TRBV20-1 to TRBJ1-2; D remains unclear. CDR1 and CDR2 from the germline V gene are DFQATT and SNEGSKA (reference sequence). The V and J ends lost 3 bases and 6 bases respectively, with 8 bases between them. This CDR3 is built from 11 residues.

The chain employs TRBV9 and TRBJ2-5; D might be TRBD1 (6 bases). This CDR3 spans 15 amino acids. The germline V gene has CDR1 SGDLS and CDR2 YYNGEE. V lost 4 bases and J 0 bases, leaving 13 bases between the germline ends. The CDR3 region has the DNA TGTGCCAGCAGCCTCGGGACACAGTACCAAGAGACCCAGTACTTC. This gives the protein CASSLGTQYQETQYF.

This clone is a singleton in its sample. Other DNA sequences within the sample encode an identical CDR3. This chain joins TRBV5-1 and TRBJ2-2; TRBD1 is a possible D gene (6 bases). This CDR3 contains 15 residues. Trimming cost V 2 bases and J 2 bases, with 10 bases left between them. Looked up from germline, CDR1 is SGHRS and CDR2 is YFSETQ. The CDR3 protein is CASSLQGANTGELFF. CDR3 coding DNA: TGCGCCAGCAGCTTACAGGGTGCAAACACCGGGGAGCTGTTTTTT. The complete variable domain, with remaining parts taken from reference TRBV5-1 and TRBJ2-2, reads KAGVTQTPRYLIKTRGQQVTLSCSPISGHRSVSWYQQTPGQGLQFLFEYFSETQRNKGNFPGRFSGRQFSNSRSEMNVSTLELGDSALYLCASSLQGANTGELFFGEGSRLTVL.

This clone was observed once. J is TRBJ2-2 and V is TRBV6-5; D remains ambiguous. Trimming shortened V by 6 bases and J by 1 base, and 9 bases separated the two germline ends. CDR3 length: 14 amino acids. Germline V gene data show CDR1 as MNHEY and CDR2 as SVGAGI. CDR3 sequence reads: CASRFRGNTGELFF. In nucleotides, the CDR3 is TGTGCCAGCAGATTCAGAGGGAACACCGGGGAGCTGTTTTTT.

The genes are TRBV6-6 and TRBJ1-2, with a possible D match to TRBD1 (5 bases). The CDR3 is made up of 14 amino acids. Trimming took 2 bases from V and 0 from J, leaving 7 bases between them. Germline V lookup: CDR1 MNHNY, CDR2 SVGAGI (reference sequence). CDR3 coding DNA: TGTGCCAGCAGTTACGGGGGTACTAACTATGGCTACACCTTC. This encodes CASSYGGTNYGYTF.

The chain links TRBV5-1 to TRBJ1-4; D is unresolved. V lost 4 bases and J 5 bases, leaving 15 bases between the germline ends. This CDR3 is built from 15 residues. Germline lookup yields CDR1 SGHRS and CDR2 YFSETQ. The CDR3, as DNA: TGCGCCAGCAGCGGAAAGAATGGAGGGAATGAAAAACTGTTTTTT. Encoded protein: CASSGKNGGNEKLFF.

The chain joins TRBV29-1 to TRBJ1-1, with D tentatively TRBD1 (6 bases). Per germline, CDR1 SQVTM and CDR2 ANQGSEA. The CDR3 is 13 amino acids. Trimming took 3 bases from V and 3 from J, leaving 11 bases between them. CDR3 loop: CSVDRQGHTEAFF. In DNA, the CDR3 is TGCAGCGTTGATCGGCAGGGGCACACTGAAGCTTTCTTT.

The chain links TRBV9 to TRBJ1-5, with 7 bases lining up with TRBD1. CDR1 and CDR2 (germline): SGDLS, YYNGEE. This CDR3 is built from 13 residues. V shed 4 bases, J shed 7 bases, and the junction held 5 bases outside the gene matches. The CDR3 sequence: CASSRQGGQPQHF. CDR3 sequence (DNA): TGTGCCAGCAGCAGACAGGGCGGGCAGCCCCAGCATTTT. The complete variable domain, with remaining parts taken from reference TRBV9 and TRBJ1-5, reads DSGVTQTPKHLITATGQRVTLRCSPRSGDLSVYWYQQSLDQGLQFLIQYYNGEERAKGNILERFSAQQFPDLHSELNLSSLELGDSALYFCASSRQGGQPQHFGDGTRLSIL.

The chain links TRBV11-2 to TRBJ1-2; D remains ambiguous. V was pared by 1 base and J by 3 bases, with 12 bases between. CDR3 length: 15 amino acids. Germline CDR1 reads SGHAT; CDR2 reads FQNNGV. The DNA for the CDR3 is TGTGCCAGCAGCTTAGCCCCCGCAGCTTACTATGGCTACACCTTC. This encodes CASSLAPAAYYGYTF.

The chain links TRBV27 to TRBJ2-5; 10 nucleotides match TRBD2. From germline, CDR1 is MNHEY and CDR2 SMNVEV (reference sequence). This CDR3 comprises 15 residues. J was trimmed by 4 bases and V by 5 bases; bases with no gene match: 7. The CDR3 DNA reads TGTGCCAGCAGTCCTAGCGGGAGCTACGGAGAGACCCAGTACTTC. Translating gives CASSPSGSYGETQYF.